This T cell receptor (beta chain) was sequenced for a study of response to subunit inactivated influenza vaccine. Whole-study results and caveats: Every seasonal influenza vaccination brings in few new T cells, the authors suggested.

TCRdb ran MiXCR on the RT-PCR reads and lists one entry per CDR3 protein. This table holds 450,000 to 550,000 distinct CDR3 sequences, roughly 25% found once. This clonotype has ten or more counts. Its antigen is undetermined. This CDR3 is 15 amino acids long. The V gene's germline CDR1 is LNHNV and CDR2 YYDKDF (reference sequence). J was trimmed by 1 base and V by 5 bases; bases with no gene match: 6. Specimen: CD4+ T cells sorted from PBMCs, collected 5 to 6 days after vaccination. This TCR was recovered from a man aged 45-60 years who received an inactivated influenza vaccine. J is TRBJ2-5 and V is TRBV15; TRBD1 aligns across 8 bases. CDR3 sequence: CATSVTDRAQETQYF. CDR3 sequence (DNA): TGTGCCACCAGCGTGACGGACAGGGCCCAAGAGACCCAGTACTTC.